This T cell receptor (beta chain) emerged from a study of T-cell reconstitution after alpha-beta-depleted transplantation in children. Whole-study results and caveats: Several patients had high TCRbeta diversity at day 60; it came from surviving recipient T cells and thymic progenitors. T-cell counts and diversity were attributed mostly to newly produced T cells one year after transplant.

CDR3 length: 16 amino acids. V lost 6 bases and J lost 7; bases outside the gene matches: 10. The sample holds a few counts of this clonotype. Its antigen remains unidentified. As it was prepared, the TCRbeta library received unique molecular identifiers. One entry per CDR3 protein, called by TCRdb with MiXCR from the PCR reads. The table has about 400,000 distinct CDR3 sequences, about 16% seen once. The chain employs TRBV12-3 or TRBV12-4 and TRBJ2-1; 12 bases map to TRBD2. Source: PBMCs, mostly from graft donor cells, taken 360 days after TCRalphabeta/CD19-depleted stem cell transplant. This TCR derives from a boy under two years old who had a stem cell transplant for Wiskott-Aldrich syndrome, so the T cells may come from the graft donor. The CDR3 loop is CASSPTSGRLENEQFF. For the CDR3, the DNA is TGTGCCAGCAGCCCGACTAGCGGGAGACTCGAAAATGAGCAGTTCTTC.